This TCR beta chain was captured by sequencing in a study of CD8+ T cells in alopecia areata (dated by TCRdb to 2016 to 2019). For the wider study: To study T cell clonal expansion in alopecia areata, the researchers applied high-throughput TCRbeta sequencing to both the C3H/HeJ mouse model and human patients. On the human side, TCRbeta sequencing was run on scalp tissue and on sorted CD4+ and CD8+ peripheral blood T cells from healthy controls and from alopecia areata patients with either patchy or totalis/universalis disease. Clonality in the scalp was compared among normal scalp (n=4), patchy alopecia areata scalp (n=8), and alopecia totalis/universalis scalp (n=8). The RNA source kit depended on sample type: the PAXgene miRNA kit for fixed scalp, the miRNeasy kit for PBMCs, and the RNeasy kit for mouse skin. Amplification of TCRbeta CDR3 regions was done by immunoSEQ multiplex PCR using 35 Vbeta forward primers and 13 Jbeta reverse primers. Paper-wide results and their limitations: Scalp TCR repertoire analysis is complicated because resident alphabeta T cells in normal human skin are also sequenced, whereas mouse skin is dominated by gammadelta T cells. Shared TCR sequences between patients were less evident than in mice, which may be partly attributable to HLA diversity in the patient population. Compared with normal scalp, lesional scalp had higher clonality and more expanded CD8+ clones, particularly in alopecia totalis/universalis, a pattern that suggests antigenic drive.

Trimming takes 8 bases from V and 0 bases from J, and the germline ends sit 11 bases apart. For CDR1 and CDR2, the germline V gene (reference sequence) lists LNHDA and SQIVND. From the cysteine up to the phenylalanine, the CDR3 has a length of 15 residues. Only the CDR3 region is kept as DNA, spanning 45 bases read in frame from base 1. Libraries were made using the immunoSEQ multiplex PCR assay. RNA was extracted from all samples and reverse transcribed into cDNA, which served as template for TCR sequencing. SuperScript III was used to make first-strand cDNA, primed with a 2:1 mix of oligo-dT and random hexamers. A synthetic immune receptor repertoire was used to assess amplification bias, and residual bias was removed computationally. As for the authors' bioinformatics: Raw reads were preprocessed to remove errors, and CDR3 was defined by IMGT conventions from the conserved cysteine to phenylalanine. To get clonality, Shannon entropy was normalized by log2 of the number of productive unique TCRs and the result was subtracted from 1. Whether scalp clones were CD4 or CD8 was inferred by matching scalp TCRbeta sequences against CD4 and CD8 repertoires sorted from blood. The table comes from immuneACCESS by way of TCRdb, which keeps in-frame sequences with V and J called. Part of the clones is missing from these tables; in studies checked, under half for an unresolved V gene and the rest for unknown reasons. That table gives V, J and clone size, and the DNA gave D and trimming. This sample gives 110,000 to 150,000 clones in total; less than 75% of them show up just once. Approximately 34% of the sample comes from the top ten.

About this clone itself: Its antigen is currently not known. Base quality data are lacking; no much larger clone is found one base away.

PBMCs were separated by density centrifugation and stained for CD3, CD4 and CD8, after which CD4+ and CD8+ T cells were sorted on a FACSAria. Scalp biopsies and blood samples were provided by unaffected controls. The sequence was obtained from a human donor in good health. The chain joins TRBV19 to TRBJ2-6, with the identity of the D gene unclear. The sample comprised CD8+ T cells sorted from blood. The CDR3 here reads CASSTSFSGANVLTF. The DNA sequence is TGTGCCAGTTCAACCAGCTTCTCTGGGGCCAACGTCCTGACTTTC.